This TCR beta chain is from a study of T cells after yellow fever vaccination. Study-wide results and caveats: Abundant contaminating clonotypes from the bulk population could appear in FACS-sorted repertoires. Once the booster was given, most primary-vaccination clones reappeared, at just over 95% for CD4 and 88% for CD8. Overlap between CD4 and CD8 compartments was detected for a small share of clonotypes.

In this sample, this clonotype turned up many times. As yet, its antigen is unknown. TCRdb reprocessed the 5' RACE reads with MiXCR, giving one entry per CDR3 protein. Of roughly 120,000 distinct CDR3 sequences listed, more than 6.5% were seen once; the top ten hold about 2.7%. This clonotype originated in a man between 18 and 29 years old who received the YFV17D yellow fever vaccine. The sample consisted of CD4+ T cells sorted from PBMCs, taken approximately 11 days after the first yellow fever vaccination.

CDR3 nucleotide sequence: TGTGCCAGCAGCCAAGATTTCGGGGTGAGGCAATATACGCAGTATTTT. Its protein is CASSQDFGVRQYTQYF. The rearrangement joins TRBV4-2 to TRBJ2-3; TRBD2 might be the D (5 bases). The germline V and J ends were trimmed by 0 bases and 7 bases, with 17 bases remaining between them. The V gene's germline CDR1 is LGHNA and CDR2 YNFKEQ. This CDR3 is built from 16 residues.